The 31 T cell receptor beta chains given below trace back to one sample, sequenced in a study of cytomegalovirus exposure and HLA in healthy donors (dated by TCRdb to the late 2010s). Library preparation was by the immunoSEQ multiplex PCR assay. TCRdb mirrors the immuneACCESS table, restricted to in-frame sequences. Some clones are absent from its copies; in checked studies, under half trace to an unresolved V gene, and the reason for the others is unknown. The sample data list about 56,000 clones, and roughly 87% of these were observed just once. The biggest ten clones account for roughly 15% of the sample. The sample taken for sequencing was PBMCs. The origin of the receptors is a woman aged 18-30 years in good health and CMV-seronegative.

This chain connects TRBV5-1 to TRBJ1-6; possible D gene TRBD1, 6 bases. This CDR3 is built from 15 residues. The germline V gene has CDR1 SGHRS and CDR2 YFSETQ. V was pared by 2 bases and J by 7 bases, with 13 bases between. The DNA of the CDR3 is TGCGCCAGCAGCTTAGGGATCACAGGGAATTCACCCCTCCACTTT. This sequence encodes CASSLGITGNSPLHF.

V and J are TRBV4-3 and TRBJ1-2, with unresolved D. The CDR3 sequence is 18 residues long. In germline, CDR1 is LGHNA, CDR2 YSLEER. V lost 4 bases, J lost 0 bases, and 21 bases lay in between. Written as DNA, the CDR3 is TGCGCCAGCAGCCGCTACCGGCAGGCGGCGGGATCTAACTATGGCTACACCTTC. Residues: CASSRYRQAAGSNYGYTF.

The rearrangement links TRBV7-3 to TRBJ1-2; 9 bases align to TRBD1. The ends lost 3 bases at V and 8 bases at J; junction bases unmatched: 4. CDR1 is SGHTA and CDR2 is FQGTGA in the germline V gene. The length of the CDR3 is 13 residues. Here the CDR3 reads CASSLGQGQGYTF. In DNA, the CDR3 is TGTGCCAGCAGCTTGGGACAGGGACAGGGCTACACCTTC.

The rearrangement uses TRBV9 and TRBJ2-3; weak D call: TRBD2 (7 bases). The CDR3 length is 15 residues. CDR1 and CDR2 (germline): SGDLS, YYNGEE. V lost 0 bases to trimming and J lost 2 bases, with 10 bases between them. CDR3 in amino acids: CASSVGGGTTDTQYF. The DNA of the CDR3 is TGTGCCAGCAGCGTAGGGGGGGGCACCACAGATACGCAGTATTTT. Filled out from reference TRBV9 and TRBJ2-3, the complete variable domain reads DSGVTQTPKHLITATGQRVTLRCSPRSGDLSVYWYQQSLDQGLQFLIQYYNGEERAKGNILERFSAQQFPDLHSELNLSSLELGDSALYFCASSVGGGTTDTQYFGPGTRLTVL.

CDR3 sequence reads: CASSGGQQETQYF. In DNA, the CDR3 is TGCGCCAGCAGCGGGGGACAGCAAGAGACCCAGTACTTC. V usage is TRBV5-1 and J usage is TRBJ2-5; 7 bases map to TRBD1. The germline CDR1 and CDR2 sequences are SGHRS and YFSETQ. With V trimmed by 4 bases and J by 2 bases, 2 bases remained unmatched. The CDR3 runs to 13 residues.

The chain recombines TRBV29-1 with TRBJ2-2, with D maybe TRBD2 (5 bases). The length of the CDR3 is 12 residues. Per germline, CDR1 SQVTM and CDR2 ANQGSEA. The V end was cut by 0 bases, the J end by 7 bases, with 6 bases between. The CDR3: CSVEEAGGELFF. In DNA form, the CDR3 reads TGCAGCGTTGAAGAGGCGGGCGGGGAGCTGTTTTTT.

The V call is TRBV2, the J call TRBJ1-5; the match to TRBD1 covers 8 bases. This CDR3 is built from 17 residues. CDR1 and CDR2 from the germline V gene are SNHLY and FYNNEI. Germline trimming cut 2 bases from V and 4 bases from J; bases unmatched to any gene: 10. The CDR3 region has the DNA TGTGCCAGCAGTGAACGCAGGACAGGGCCTTGGAATCAGCCCCAGCATTTT. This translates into CASSERRTGPWNQPQHF.

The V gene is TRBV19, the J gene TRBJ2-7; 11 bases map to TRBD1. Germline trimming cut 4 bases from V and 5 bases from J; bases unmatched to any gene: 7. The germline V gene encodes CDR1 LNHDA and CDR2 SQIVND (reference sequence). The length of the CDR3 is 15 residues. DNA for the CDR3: TGTGCCAGTAGTACCGGGGACAGGGGGTTCGACGAGCAGTACTTC. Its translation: CASSTGDRGFDEQYF.

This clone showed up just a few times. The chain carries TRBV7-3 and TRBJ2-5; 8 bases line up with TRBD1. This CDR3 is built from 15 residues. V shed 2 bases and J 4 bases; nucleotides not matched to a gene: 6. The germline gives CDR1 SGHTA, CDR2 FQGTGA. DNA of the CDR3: TGTGCCAGCAGCTTATCAGGGGGCGCGGTAGAGACCCAGTACTTC. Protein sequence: CASSLSGGAVETQYF.

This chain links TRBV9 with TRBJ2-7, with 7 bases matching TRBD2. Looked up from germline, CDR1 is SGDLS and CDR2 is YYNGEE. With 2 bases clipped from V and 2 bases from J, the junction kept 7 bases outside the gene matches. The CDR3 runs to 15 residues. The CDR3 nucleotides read TGTGCCAGCAGCGTCGGGATGGGAGGGACCTACGAGCAGTACTTC. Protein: CASSVGMGGTYEQYF.

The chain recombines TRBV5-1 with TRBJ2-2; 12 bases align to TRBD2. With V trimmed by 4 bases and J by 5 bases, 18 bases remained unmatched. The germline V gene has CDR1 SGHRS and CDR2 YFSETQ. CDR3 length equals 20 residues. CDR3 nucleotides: TGCGCCAGCAGCCCCGAGAAACCGGGCCCGGGACTAGCGGGTACCGGGGAGCTGTTTTTT. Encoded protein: CASSPEKPGPGLAGTGELFF.

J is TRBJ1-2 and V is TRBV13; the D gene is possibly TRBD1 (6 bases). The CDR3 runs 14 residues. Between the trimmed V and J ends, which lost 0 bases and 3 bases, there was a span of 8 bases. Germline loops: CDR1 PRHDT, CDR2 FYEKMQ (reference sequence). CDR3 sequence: CASSLGRTDYGYTF. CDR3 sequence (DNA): TGTGCCAGCAGCTTAGGCCGGACAGACTATGGCTACACCTTC.

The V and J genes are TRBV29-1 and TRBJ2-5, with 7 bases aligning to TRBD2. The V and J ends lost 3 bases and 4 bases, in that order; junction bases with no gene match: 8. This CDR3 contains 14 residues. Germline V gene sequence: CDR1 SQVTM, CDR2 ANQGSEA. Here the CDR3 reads CSVDRRGRGETQYF. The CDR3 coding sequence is TGCAGCGTTGATAGGCGTGGGAGGGGAGAGACCCAGTACTTC.

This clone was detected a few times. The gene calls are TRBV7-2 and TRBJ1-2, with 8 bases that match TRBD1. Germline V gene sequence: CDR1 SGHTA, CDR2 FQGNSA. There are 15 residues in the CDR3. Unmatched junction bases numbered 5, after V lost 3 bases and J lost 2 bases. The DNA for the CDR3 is TGTGCCAGCAGCTTGGGTCAGGGGGCCAACTATGGCTACACCTTC. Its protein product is CASSLGQGANYGYTF.

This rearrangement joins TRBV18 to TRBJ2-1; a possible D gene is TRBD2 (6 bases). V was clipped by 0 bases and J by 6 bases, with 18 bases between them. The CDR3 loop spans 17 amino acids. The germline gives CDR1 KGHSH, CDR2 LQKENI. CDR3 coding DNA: TGTGCCAGCTCACCACCCGCCTCGGGAGCCTGGGGCAATGAGCAGTTCTTC. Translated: CASSPPASGAWGNEQFF. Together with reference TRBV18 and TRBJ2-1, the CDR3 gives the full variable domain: NAGVMQNPRHLVRRRGQEARLRCSPMKGHSHVYWYRQLPEEGLKFMVYLQKENIIDESGMPKERFSAEFPKEGPSILRIQQVVRGDSAAYFCASSPPASGAWGNEQFFGPGTRLTVL.

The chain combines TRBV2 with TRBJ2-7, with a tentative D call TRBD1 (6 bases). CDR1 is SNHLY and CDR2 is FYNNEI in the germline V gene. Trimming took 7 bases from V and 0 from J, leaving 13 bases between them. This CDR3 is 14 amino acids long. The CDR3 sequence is CASTRRDTSYEQYF. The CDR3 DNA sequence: TGTGCCAGCACCCGCCGGGACACCTCCTACGAGCAGTACTTC.

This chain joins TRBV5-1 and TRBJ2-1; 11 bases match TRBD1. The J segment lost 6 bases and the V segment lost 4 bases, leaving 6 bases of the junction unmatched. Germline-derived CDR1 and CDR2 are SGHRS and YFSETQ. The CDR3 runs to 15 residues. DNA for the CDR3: TGCGCCAGCAGCCTGCCTGGGACAGGGGGCAATGAGCAGTTCTTC. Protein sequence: CASSLPGTGGNEQFF. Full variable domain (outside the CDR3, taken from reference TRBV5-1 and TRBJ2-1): KAGVTQTPRYLIKTRGQQVTLSCSPISGHRSVSWYQQTPGQGLQFLFEYFSETQRNKGNFPGRFSGRQFSNSRSEMNVSTLELGDSALYLCASSLPGTGGNEQFFGPGTRLTVL.

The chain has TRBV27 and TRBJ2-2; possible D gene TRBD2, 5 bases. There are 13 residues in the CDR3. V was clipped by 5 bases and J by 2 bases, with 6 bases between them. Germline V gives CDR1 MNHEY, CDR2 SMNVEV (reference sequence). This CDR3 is CASSASNTGELFF. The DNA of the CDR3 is TGTGCCAGCAGTGCTAGCAACACCGGGGAGCTGTTTTTT.

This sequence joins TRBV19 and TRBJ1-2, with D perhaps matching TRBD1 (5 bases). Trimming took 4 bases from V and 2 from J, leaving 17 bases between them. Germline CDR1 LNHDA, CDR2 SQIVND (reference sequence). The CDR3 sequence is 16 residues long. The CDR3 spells CASSTPRGGENYGYTF. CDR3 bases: TGTGCCAGTAGTACCCCCCGGGGGGGGGAAAACTATGGCTACACCTTC. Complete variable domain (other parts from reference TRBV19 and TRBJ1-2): DGGITQSPKYLFRKEGQNVTLSCEQNLNHDAMYWYRQDPGQGLRLIYYSQIVNDFQKGDIAEGYSVSREKKESFPLTVTSAQKNPTAFYLCASSTPRGGENYGYTFGSGTRLTVV.

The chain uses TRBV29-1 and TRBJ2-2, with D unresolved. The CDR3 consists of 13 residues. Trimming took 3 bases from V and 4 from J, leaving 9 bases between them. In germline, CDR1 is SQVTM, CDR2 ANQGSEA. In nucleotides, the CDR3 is TGCAGCGTTGAGGGCCGAAGCACCGGGGAGCTGTTTTTT. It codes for CSVEGRSTGELFF.

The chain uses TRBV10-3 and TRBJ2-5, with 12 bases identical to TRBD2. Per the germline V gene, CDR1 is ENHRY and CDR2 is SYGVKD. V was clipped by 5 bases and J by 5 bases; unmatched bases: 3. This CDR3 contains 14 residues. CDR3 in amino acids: CAISLAGGGETQYF. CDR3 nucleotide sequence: TGTGCCATCAGTCTAGCGGGAGGGGGTGAGACCCAGTACTTC.

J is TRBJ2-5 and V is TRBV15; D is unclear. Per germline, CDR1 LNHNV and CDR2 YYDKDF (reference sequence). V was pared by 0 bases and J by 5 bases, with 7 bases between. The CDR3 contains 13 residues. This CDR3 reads CATSRDQAETQYF. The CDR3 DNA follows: TGTGCCACCAGCAGAGATCAGGCGGAGACCCAGTACTTC.

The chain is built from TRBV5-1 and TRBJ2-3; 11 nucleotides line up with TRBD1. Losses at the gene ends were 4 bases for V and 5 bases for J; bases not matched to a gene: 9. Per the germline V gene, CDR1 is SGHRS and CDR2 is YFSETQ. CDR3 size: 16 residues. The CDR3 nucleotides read TGCGCCAGCAGCCCGTCCCTGGGGACAGGGGGAGATACGCAGTATTTT. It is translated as CASSPSLGTGGDTQYF.

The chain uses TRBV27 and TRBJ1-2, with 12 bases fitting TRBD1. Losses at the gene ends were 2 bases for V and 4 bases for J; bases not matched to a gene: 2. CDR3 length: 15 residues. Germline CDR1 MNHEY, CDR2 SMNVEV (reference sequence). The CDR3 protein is CASSLGGQGAYGYTF. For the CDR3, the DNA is TGTGCCAGCAGTTTAGGGGGACAGGGGGCCTATGGCTACACCTTC.

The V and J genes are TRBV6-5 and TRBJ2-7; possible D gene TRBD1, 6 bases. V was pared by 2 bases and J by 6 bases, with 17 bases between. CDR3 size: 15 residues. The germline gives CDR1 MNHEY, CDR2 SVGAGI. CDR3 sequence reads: CASSYNLGRGGEQYF. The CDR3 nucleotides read TGTGCCAGCAGTTACAATCTAGGCAGGGGCGGCGAGCAGTACTTC.

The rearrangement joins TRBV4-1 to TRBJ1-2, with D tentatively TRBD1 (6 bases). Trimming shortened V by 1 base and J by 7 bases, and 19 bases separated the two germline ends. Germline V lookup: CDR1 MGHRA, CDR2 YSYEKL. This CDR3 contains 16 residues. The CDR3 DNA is TGCGCCAGCAGCCAAGTTGACAGGTACCCTTTCTCTGGCTACACCTTC. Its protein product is CASSQVDRYPFSGYTF.

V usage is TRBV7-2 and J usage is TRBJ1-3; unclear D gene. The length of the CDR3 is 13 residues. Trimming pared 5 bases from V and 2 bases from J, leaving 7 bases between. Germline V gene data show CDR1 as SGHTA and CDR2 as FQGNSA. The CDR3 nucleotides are TGTGCCAGCAGCCCCCGTCCTGGAAACACCATATATTTT. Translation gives CASSPRPGNTIYF. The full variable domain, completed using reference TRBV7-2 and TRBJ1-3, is GAGVSQSPSNKVTEKGKDVELRCDPISGHTALYWYRQSLGQGLEFLIYFQGNSAPDKSGLPSDRFSAERTGGSVSTLTIQRTQQEDSAVYLCASSPRPGNTIYFGEGSWLTVV.

The CDR3 here is CASSPRSGNTIYF. Written as DNA, the CDR3 is TGTGCCAGCAGCCCCCGCTCTGGAAACACCATATATTTT. The V gene is TRBV7-6, the J gene TRBJ1-3; D remains unclear. V dropped 5 bases and J dropped 0 bases, with 5 bases sitting between them. This CDR3 has 13 amino acids. Per the germline V gene, CDR1 is SGHVS and CDR2 is FNYEAQ.

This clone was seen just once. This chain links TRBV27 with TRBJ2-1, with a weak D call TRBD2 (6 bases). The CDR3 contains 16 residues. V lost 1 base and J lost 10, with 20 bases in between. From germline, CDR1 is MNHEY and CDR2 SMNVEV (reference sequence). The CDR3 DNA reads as TGTGCCAGCAGTTTATTCCCGGGACTCGACGTTGTGGAGCAGTTCTTC. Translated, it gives CASSLFPGLDVVEQFF.

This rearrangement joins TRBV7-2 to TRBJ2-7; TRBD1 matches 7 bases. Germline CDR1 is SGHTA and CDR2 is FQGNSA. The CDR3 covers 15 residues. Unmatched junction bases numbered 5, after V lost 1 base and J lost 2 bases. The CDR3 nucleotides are TGTGCCAGCAGCTTAGACTACAGGGGAACCTACGAGCAGTACTTC. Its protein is CASSLDYRGTYEQYF.

The DNA of the CDR3 is TGTGCCAGCAGTTACCGACAGAGTTATAATGAAAAACTGTTTTTT. As protein: CASSYRQSYNEKLFF. The gene calls are TRBV6-5 and TRBJ1-4, with TRBD1 as a possible D gene (5 bases). Germline loops: CDR1 MNHEY, CDR2 SVGAGI. This CDR3 contains 15 residues. Trimming removed 2 bases from V and 4 bases from J, with 11 bases in between.